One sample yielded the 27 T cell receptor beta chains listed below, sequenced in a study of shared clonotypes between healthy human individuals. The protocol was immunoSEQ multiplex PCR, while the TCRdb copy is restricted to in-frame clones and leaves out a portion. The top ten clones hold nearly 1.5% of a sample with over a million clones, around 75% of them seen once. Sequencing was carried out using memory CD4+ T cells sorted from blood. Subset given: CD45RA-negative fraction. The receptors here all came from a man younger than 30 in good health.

The CDR3, as DNA: TGTGCCAGCAGCCCGAAGAGGGATCAAACGAACACCGGGGAGCTGTTTTTT. Translation gives CASSPKRDQTNTGELFF. The J gene is TRBJ2-2, the V gene TRBV5-4; possibly TRBD2 for D (5 bases). This CDR3 is 17 amino acids long. Germline V gene sequence: CDR1 SGHNT, CDR2 YYREEE (reference sequence). Trimming pared 4 bases from V and 0 bases from J, leaving 16 bases between.

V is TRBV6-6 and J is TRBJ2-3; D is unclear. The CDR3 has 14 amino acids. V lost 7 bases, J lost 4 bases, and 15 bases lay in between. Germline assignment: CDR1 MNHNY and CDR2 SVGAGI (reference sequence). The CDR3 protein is CASTSDGVSDTQYF. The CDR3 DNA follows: TGTGCCAGCACGTCCGACGGCGTCTCAGATACGCAGTATTTT.

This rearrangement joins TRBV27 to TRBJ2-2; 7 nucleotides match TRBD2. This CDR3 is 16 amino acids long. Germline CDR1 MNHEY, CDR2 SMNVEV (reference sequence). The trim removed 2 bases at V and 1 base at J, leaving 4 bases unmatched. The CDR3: CASSLKGGRNTGELFF. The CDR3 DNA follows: TGTGCCAGCAGTTTAAAGGGAGGGCGGAACACCGGGGAGCTGTTTTTT.

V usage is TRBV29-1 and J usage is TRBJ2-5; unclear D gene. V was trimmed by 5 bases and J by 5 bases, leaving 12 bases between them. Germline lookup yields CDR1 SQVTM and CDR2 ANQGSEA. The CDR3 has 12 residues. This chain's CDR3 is CSVSASMETQYF. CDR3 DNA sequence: TGCAGCGTTTCTGCGTCCATGGAGACCCAGTACTTC.

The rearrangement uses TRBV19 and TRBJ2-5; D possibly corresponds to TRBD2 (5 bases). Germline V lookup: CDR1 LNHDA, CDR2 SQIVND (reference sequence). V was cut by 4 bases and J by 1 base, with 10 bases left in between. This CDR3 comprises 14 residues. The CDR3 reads CASSKRVAQETQYF. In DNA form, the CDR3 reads TGTGCCAGTAGTAAGAGGGTGGCCCAAGAGACCCAGTACTTC.

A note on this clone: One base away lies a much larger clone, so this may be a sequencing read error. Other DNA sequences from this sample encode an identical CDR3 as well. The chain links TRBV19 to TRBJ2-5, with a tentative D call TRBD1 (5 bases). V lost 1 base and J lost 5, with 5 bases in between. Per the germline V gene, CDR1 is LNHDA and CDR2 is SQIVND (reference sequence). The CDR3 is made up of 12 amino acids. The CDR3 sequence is CASSIAGETQYF. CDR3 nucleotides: TGTGCCAGTAGTATAGCAGGGGAGACCCAGTACTTC.

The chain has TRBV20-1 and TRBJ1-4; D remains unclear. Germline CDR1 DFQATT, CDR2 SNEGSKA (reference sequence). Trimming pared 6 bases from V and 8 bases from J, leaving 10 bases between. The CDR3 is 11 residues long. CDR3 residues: CSAAIGEKLFF. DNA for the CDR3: TGCAGTGCGGCCATCGGCGAAAAACTGTTTTTT.

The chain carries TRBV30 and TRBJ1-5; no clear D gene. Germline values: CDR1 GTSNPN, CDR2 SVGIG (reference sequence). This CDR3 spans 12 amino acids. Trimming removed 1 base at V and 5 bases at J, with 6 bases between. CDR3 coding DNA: TGTGCCTGGAGTGGGAGTGATCAGCCCCAGCATTTT. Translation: CAWSGSDQPQHF.

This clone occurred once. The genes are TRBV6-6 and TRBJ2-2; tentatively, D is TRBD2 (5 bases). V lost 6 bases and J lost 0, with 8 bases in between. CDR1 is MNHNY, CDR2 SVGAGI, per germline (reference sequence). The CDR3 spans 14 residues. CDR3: CASRGGSNTGELFF. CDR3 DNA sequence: TGTGCCAGCAGGGGCGGGTCGAACACCGGGGAGCTGTTTTTT.

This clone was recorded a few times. CDR3 DNA: TGTGCCAGCAGCGTCACTAGCGGGAGCAACGAGCAGTTCTTC. Translated: CASSVTSGSNEQFF. The V and J genes are TRBV11-3 and TRBJ2-1, with 11 bases identical to TRBD2. V dropped 5 bases and J dropped 10; count of bases not matched to a gene: 7. The germline V gene has CDR1 SGHNT and CDR2 YENEEA. There are 14 residues in the CDR3. Using reference TRBV11-3 and TRBJ2-1 for the parts outside the CDR3, the full variable domain is EAGVVQSPRYKIIEKKQPVAFWCNPISGHNTLYWYLQNLGQGPELLIRYENEEAVDDSQLPKDRFSAERLKGVDSTLKIQPAELGDSAVYLCASSVTSGSNEQFFGPGTRLTVL.

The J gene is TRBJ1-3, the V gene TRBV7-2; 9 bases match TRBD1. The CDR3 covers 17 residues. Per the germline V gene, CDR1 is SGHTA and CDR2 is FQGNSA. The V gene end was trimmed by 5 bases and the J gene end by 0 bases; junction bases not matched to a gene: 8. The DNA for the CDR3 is TGTGCCAGCAGCATGGGGACAGGGCCGACCTCTGGAAACACCATATATTTT. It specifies CASSMGTGPTSGNTIYF.

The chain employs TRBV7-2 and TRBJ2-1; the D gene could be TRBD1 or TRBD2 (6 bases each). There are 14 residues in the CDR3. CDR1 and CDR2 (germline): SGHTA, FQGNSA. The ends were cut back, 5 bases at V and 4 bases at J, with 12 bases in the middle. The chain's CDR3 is CASSPRRGYNEQFF. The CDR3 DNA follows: TGTGCCAGCAGCCCCCGGAGGGGGTACAATGAGCAGTTCTTC. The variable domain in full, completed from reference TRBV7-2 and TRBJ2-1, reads GAGVSQSPSNKVTEKGKDVELRCDPISGHTALYWYRQSLGQGLEFLIYFQGNSAPDKSGLPSDRFSAERTGGSVSTLTIQRTQQEDSAVYLCASSPRRGYNEQFFGPGTRLTVL.

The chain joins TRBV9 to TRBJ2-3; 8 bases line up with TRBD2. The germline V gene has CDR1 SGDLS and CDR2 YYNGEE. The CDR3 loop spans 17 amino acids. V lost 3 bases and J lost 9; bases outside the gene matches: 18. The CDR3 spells CASSERGASGPPRTQYF. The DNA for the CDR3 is TGTGCCAGCAGCGAGAGAGGGGCTAGCGGGCCCCCAAGGACGCAGTATTTT.

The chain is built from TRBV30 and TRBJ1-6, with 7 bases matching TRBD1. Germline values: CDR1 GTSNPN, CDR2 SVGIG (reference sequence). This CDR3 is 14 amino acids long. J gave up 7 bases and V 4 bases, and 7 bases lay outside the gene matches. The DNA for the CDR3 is TGTGCCTGGAACGTGGACAGGAGAAATTCACCCCTCCACTTT. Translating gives CAWNVDRRNSPLHF.

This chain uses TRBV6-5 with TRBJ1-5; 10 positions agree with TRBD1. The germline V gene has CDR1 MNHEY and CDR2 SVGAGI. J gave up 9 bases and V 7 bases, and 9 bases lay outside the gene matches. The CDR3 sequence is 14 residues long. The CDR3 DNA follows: TGTGCCAGCAACTCGGGACAGGGGTCTCGGCCCCAGCATTTT. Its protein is CASNSGQGSRPQHF.

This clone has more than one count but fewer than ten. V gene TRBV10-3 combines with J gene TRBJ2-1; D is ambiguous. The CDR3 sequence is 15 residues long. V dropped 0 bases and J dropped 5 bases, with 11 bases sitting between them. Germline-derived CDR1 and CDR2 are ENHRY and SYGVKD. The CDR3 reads CAISESGIPHNEQFF. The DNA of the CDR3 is TGTGCCATCAGTGAGTCGGGGATCCCGCACAATGAGCAGTTCTTC.

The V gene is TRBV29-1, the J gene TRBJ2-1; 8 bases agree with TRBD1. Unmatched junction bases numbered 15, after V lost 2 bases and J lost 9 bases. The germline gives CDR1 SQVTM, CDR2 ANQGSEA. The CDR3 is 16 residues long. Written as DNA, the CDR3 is TGCAGCGTTGAATCCCTTACACGGACAGGGTGGGGTGAGCAGTTCTTC. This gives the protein CSVESLTRTGWGEQFF.

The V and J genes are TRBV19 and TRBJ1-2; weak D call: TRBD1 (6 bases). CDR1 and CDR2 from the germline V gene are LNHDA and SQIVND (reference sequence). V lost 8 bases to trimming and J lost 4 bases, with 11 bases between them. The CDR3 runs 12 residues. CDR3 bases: TGTGCCAGTTCCGACAGGCTCTATGGCTACACCTTC. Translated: CASSDRLYGYTF.

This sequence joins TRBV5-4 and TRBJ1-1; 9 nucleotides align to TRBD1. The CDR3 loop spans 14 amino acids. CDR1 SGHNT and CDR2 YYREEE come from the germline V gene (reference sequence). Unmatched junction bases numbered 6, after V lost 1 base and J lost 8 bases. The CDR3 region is CASSLNTGGLEAFF. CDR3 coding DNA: TGTGCCAGCAGCTTGAATACAGGGGGCCTCGAAGCTTTCTTT.

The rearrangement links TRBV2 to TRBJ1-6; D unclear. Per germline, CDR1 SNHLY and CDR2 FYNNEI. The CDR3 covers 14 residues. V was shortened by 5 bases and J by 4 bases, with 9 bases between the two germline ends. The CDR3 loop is CASSQLEYNSPLHF. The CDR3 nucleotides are TGTGCCAGCAGTCAACTGGAGTATAATTCACCCCTCCACTTT.

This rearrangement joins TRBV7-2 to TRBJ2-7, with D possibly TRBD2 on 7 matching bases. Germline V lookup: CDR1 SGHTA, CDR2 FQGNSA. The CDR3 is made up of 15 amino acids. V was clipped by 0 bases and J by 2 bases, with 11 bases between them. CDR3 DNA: TGTGCCAGCAGCTTAGCGGGAGGGGGAACCTACGAGCAGTACTTC. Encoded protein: CASSLAGGGTYEQYF.

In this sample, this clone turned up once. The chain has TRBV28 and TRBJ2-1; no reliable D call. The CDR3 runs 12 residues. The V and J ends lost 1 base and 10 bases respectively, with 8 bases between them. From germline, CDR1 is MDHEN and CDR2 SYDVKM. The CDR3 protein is CASSLLGREQFF. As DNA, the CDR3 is TGTGCCAGCAGTTTATTAGGGCGGGAGCAGTTCTTC.

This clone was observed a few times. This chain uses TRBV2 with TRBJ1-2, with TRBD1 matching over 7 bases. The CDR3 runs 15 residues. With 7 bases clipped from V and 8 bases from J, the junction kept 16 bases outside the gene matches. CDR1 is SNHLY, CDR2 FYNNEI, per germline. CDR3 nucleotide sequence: TGTGCCAGCACCGGACTAGGGGGCGCGGGAGAGGGCTACACCTTC. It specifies CASTGLGGAGEGYTF.

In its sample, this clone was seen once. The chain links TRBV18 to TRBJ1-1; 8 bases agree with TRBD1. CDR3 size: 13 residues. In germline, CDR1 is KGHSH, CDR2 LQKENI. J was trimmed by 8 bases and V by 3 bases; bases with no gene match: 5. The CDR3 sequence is CASSPQRDREAFF. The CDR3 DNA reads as TGTGCCAGCTCACCTCAACGGGACAGGGAAGCTTTCTTT. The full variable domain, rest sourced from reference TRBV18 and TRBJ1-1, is NAGVMQNPRHLVRRRGQEARLRCSPMKGHSHVYWYRQLPEEGLKFMVYLQKENIIDESGMPKERFSAEFPKEGPSILRIQQVVRGDSAAYFCASSPQRDREAFFGQGTRLTVV.

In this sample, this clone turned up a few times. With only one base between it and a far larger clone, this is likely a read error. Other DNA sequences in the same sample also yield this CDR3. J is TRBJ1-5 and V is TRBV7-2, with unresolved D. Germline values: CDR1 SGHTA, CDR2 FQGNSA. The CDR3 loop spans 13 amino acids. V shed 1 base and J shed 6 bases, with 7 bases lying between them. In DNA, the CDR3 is TGTGCCAGCAGCTTAGTTGAGGGTCAGCCCCAGCATTTT. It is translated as CASSLVEGQPQHF.

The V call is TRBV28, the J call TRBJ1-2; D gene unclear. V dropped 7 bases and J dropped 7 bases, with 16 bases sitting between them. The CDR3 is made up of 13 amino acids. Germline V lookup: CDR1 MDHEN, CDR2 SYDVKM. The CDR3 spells CASNTQSPSGYTF. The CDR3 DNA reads TGTGCCAGCAACACTCAGAGCCCAAGTGGCTACACCTTC.

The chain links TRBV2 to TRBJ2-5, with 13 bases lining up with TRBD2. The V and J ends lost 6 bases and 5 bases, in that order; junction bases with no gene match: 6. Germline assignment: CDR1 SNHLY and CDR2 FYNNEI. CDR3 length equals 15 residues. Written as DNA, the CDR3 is TGTGCCAGCAGCGCACTAGCGGGAGGGGCGGAGACCCAGTACTTC. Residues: CASSALAGGAETQYF.